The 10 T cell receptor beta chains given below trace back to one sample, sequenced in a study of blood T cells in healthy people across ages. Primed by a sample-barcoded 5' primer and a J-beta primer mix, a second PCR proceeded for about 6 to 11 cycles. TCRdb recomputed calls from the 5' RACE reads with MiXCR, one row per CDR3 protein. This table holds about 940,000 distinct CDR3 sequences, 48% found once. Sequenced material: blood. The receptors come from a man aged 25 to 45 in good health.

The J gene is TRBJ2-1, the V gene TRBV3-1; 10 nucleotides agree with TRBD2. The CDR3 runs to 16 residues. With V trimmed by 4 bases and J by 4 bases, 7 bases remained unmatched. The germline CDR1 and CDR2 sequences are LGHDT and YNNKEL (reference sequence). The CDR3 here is CASSRGASGGYNEQFF. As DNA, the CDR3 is TGTGCCAGCAGCCGCGGGGCTAGCGGGGGTTACAATGAGCAGTTCTTC.

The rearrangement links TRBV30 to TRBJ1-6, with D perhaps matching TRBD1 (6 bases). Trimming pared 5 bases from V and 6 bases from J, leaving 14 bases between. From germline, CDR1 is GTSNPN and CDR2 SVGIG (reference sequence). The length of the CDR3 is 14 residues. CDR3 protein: CAWFDAGANSPLHF. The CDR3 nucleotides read TGTGCCTGGTTTGACGCGGGGGCTAATTCACCCCTCCACTTT.

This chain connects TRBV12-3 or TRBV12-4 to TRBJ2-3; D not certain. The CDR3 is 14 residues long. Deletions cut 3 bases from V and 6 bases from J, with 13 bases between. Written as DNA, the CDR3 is TGTGCCAGCAGTTTCAGAGTGGGTCCGGATACGCAGTATTTT. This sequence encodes CASSFRVGPDTQYF.

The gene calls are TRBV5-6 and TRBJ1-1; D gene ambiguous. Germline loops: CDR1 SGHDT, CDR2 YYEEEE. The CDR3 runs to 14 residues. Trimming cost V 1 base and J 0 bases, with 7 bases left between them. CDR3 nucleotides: TGTGCCAGCAGCTTGAAAGTACTGAACACTGAAGCTTTCTTT. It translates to CASSLKVLNTEAFF.

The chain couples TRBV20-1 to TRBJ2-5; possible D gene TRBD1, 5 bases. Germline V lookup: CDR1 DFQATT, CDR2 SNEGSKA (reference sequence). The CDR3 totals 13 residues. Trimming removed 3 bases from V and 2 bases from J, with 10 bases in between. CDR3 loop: CSASPGPQETQYF. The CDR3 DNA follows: TGCAGTGCTAGTCCAGGGCCTCAAGAGACCCAGTACTTC.

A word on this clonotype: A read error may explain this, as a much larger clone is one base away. CDR3 amino acids: CASSATPGATEAFF. As DNA, the CDR3 is TGCGCCAGCAGTGCGACGCCTGGCGCCACTGAAGCTTTCTTT. This chain connects TRBV5-1 to TRBJ1-1; D ambiguous. The length of the CDR3 is 14 residues. Trimming left V 5 bases short and J 4 bases short, with 15 bases between. The germline CDR1 and CDR2 sequences are SGHRS and YFSETQ.

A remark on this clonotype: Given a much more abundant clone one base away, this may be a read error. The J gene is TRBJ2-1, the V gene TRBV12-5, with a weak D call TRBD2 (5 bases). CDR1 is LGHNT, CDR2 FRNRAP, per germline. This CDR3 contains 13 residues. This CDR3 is CTSGLDTYNEQFF. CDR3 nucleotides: TGTACTAGTGGTTTGGATACCTACAATGAGCAGTTCTTC.

CDR3: CASGPYNEQYF. The DNA of the CDR3 is TGTGCCAGCGGACCATACAATGAGCAGTACTTC. The rearrangement joins TRBV7-8 to TRBJ2-1; no clear D. The J call is doubtful: the DNA matches TRBJ2-7 better. CDR1 SGHVS and CDR2 FQNEAQ come from the germline V gene. The CDR3 contains 11 residues.

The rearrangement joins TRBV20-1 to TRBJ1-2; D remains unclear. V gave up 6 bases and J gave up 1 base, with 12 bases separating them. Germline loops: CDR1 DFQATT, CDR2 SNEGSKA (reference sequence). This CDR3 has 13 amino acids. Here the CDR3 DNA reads TGCAGTGCCCACTATGGGGATAACTATGGCTACACCTTC. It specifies CSAHYGDNYGYTF.

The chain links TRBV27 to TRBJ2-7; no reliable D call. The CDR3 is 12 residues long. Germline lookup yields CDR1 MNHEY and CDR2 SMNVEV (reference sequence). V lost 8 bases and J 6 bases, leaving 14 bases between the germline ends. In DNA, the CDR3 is TGTGCCAGCGGCGACTCGGTGGTCGAGCAGTACTTC. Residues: CASGDSVVEQYF.